This T cell receptor (beta chain) was identified during a study of cytomegalovirus exposure and HLA in healthy donors. Whole-study findings and limits: Several of the most significant clusters were apparently associated with common viral pathogens in a later analysis.

With 60 Vbeta and 13 Jbeta primers, the PCR was carried out. Original handling: Later analysis identified approximately 88 million unique TCR beta chains, about 10 million shared. The assay was immunoSEQ multiplex PCR, and TCRdb's table has in-frame clones only and misses some. That table is the source of V, J and clone size, and D and trimming were worked out from the DNA. The repertoire holds 95,000 to 100,000 clones, around 77% seen once, with approximately 8% in the top ten. Turning to this clone: The antigen is unknown.

In germline, CDR1 is MNHEY, CDR2 SMNVEV (reference sequence). Trimming removed 6 bases from V and 2 bases from J; junction bases left unmatched: 12. CDR3 length: 16 residues. This TCR came from a female donor in good health and CMV-seronegative. The sequenced material came from PBMCs. The chain uses TRBV27 and TRBJ2-5, with TRBD1 identical over 7 bases. The CDR3, as DNA: TGTGCCAGCAGACCCTTGTCAGGGGGAAGGCAAGAGACCCAGTACTTC. Its translation is CASRPLSGGRQETQYF.